The 11 T cell receptor beta chains in this list originate from one sample, sequenced in a study of ipilimumab plus nivolumab after autologous stem cell transplantation. Repertoires were generated with immunoSEQ multiplex PCR, while TCRdb's copy carries only in-frame clones and drops some. In the table there are 12,000 or so clones, more than 65% of which are singletons. The sample was PBMCs, taken in a trial of ipilimumab plus nivolumab as post-transplant consolidation. These TCRs come from a male donor with diffuse large B-cell lymphoma.

This rearrangement joins TRBV19 to TRBJ1-1; possibly TRBD1 for D (5 bases). Germline-derived CDR1 and CDR2 are LNHDA and SQIVND (reference sequence). Trimming stripped 3 bases from V and 12 bases from J, with 11 bases between. The CDR3 is made up of 11 amino acids. The CDR3 DNA follows: TGTGCCAGTAGTATGACTGGACAATCTTTCTTT. It encodes CASSMTGQSFF.

This clone is medium-sized. The same CDR3 is also encoded by other DNA sequences in this sample. The J gene is TRBJ1-5, the V gene TRBV7-8, with TRBD1 matching 7 bases. CDR3 size: 14 residues. J lost 7 bases, V lost 5 bases, and 8 bases had no gene match. Germline V lookup: CDR1 SGHVS, CDR2 FQNEAQ. CDR3 nucleotide sequence: TGTGCCAGCAGCCCGACAGGGCCTGGGCAGCCCCAGCATTTT. This encodes CASSPTGPGQPQHF.

V gene TRBV7-9 combines with J gene TRBJ2-3, with a possible D match to TRBD2 (6 bases). This CDR3 comprises 14 residues. V was trimmed by 5 bases and J by 0 bases, leaving 9 bases between them. The V gene's germline CDR1 is SEHNR and CDR2 FQNEAQ (reference sequence). CDR3 DNA sequence: TGTGCCAGCAGCGCAGGACTAAGCACAGATACGCAGTATTTT. It is translated as CASSAGLSTDTQYF. The full variable domain, completed using reference TRBV7-9 and TRBJ2-3, is DTGVSQNPRHKITKRGQNVTFRCDPISEHNRLYWYRQTLGQGPEFLTYFQNEAQLEKSRLLSDRFSAERPKGSFSTLEIQRTEQGDSAMYLCASSAGLSTDTQYFGPGTRLTVL.

This chain connects TRBV19 to TRBJ1-1, with D perhaps matching TRBD1 (5 bases). V lost 5 bases and J lost 5, with 15 bases in between. CDR3 size: 14 residues. CDR1 and CDR2 (germline): LNHDA, SQIVND (reference sequence). CDR3 residues: CASSEGDSVTEAFF. Here the CDR3 DNA reads TGTGCCAGTAGTGAAGGGGATAGCGTTACTGAAGCTTTCTTT.

The table lists this clone with a few counts. The chain couples TRBV15 to TRBJ1-1, with D possibly matching TRBD1 (6 bases). The CDR3 runs 13 residues. The germline V gene has CDR1 LNHNV and CDR2 YYDKDF (reference sequence). V was pared by 8 bases and J by 6 bases, with 16 bases between. Written as DNA, the CDR3 is TGTGCCACCGGGCACGGGGGCACGGCTGAAGCTTTCTTT. This encodes CATGHGGTAEAFF.

The V call is TRBV27, the J call TRBJ2-5, with D unresolved. Near its end, the DNA agrees better with TRBJ2-7, so the J call may be wrong. The germline CDR1 and CDR2 sequences are MNHEY and SMNVEV (reference sequence). The CDR3 runs to 13 residues. In nucleotides, the CDR3 is TGTGCCAGCAGTTTAACGGTATCCTACGAGCAGTACTTC. Translated: CASSLTVSYEQYF.

The gene calls are TRBV10-3 and TRBJ1-4; 11 bases agree with TRBD1. The V gene end was trimmed by 10 bases and the J gene end by 7 bases; junction bases not matched to a gene: 11. This CDR3 has 15 residues. The germline V gene encodes CDR1 ENHRY and CDR2 SYGVKD. CDR3 bases: TGTGCCACGGGGACAGGGGGTGAGAAGCGTGAAAAACTGTTTTTT. Its protein product is CATGTGGEKREKLFF.

Of note for this clone: This probably arose from a read error, given a far larger clone one base away. Other nucleotide sequences from this sample produce the same CDR3. This chain uses TRBV9 with TRBJ2-7; D possibly corresponds to TRBD1 (6 bases). V was clipped by 0 bases and J by 3 bases, with 10 bases between them. Looked up from germline, CDR1 is SGDLS and CDR2 is YYNGEE. The CDR3 runs to 14 residues. The CDR3 protein is CASSVGDTNYEQYF. The CDR3 nucleotides are TGTGCCAGCAGCGTAGGGGACACTAACTACGAGCAGTACTTC. The full variable domain, rest sourced from reference TRBV9 and TRBJ2-7, is DSGVTQTPKHLITATGQRVTLRCSPRSGDLSVYWYQQSLDQGLQFLIQYYNGEERAKGNILERFSAQQFPDLHSELNLSSLELGDSALYFCASSVGDTNYEQYFGPGTRLTVT.

The chain combines TRBV30 with TRBJ2-7, with TRBD1 as a possible D gene (6 bases). Germline-derived CDR1 and CDR2 are GTSNPN and SVGIG (reference sequence). The V end was cut by 5 bases, the J end by 0 bases, with 20 bases between. CDR3 length: 16 residues. The CDR3 coding sequence is TGTGCCTGGGAACACCCGGGACATGCGGGCTCCTACGAGCAGTACTTC. This sequence encodes CAWEHPGHAGSYEQYF.

The chain joins TRBV7-2 to TRBJ2-7; D remains unclear. The CDR3 runs 15 residues. Germline CDR1 SGHTA, CDR2 FQGNSA. V was pared by 0 bases and J by 3 bases, with 12 bases between. This CDR3 reads CASSLALVRFYEQYF. CDR3 DNA sequence: TGTGCCAGCAGCTTAGCGCTGGTCAGGTTCTACGAGCAGTACTTC.

The DNA of the CDR3 is TGTGCCAGTCGACCGACAGGGCCGGTACACGAGCAGTACTTC. Translated: CASRPTGPVHEQYF. This rearrangement joins TRBV19 to TRBJ2-7; 7 bases map to TRBD1. The CDR3 spans 14 residues. The V and J ends lost 8 bases and 5 bases, in that order; junction bases with no gene match: 12. The germline V gene has CDR1 LNHDA and CDR2 SQIVND (reference sequence).